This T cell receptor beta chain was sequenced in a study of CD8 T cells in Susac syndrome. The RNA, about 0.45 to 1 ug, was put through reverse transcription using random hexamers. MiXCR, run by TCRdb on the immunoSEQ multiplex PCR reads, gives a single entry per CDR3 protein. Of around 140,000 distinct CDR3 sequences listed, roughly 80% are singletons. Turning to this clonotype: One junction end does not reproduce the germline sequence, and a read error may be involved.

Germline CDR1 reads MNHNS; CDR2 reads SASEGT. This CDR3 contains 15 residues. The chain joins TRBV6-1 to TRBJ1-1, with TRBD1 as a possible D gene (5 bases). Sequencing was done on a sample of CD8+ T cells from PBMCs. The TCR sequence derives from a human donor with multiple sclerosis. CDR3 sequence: CASTEGHVGHTEAFF. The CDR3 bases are TGTGCCAGCACCGAGGGGCACGTCGGGCACACTGAAGCCTTCTTT.